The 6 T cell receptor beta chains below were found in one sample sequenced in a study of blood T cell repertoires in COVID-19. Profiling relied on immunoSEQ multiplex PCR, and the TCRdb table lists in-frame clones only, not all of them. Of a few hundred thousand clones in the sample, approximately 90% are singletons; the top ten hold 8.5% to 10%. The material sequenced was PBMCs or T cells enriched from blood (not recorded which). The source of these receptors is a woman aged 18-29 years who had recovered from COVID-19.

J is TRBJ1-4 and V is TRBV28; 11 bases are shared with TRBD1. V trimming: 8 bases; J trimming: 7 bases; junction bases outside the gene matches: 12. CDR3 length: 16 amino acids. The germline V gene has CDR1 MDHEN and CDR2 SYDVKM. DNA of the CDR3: TGTGCCAGCGGGTTTTGGCAAGGACAGGGGGCTGAAAAACTGTTTTTT. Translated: CASGFWQGQGAEKLFF.

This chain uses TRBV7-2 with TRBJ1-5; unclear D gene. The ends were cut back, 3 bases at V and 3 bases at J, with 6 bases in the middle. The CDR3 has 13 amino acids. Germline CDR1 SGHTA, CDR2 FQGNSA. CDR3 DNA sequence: TGTGCCAGCAGCTTTGGGCTCAATCAGCCCCAGCATTTT. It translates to CASSFGLNQPQHF.

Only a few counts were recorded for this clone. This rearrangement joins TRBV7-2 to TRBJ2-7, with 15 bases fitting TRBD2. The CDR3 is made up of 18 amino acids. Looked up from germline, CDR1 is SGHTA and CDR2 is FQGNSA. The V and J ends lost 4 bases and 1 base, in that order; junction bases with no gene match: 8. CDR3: CASSSLGTSGRYSYEQYF. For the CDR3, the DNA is TGTGCCAGCAGCTCGCTGGGGACTAGCGGGAGGTATTCCTACGAGCAGTACTTC.

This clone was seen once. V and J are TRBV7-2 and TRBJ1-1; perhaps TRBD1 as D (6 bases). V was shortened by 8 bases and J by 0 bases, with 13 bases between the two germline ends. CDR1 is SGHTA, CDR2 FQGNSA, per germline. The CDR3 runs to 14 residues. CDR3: CASGLRDMNTEAFF. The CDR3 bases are TGTGCCAGCGGCCTCCGGGACATGAACACTGAAGCTTTCTTT.

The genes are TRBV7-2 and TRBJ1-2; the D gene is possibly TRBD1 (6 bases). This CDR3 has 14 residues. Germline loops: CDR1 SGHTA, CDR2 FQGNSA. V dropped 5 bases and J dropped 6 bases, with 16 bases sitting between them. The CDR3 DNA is TGTGCCAGCAGCCCCCTCGACAGGCGAGATGGCTACACCTTC. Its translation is CASSPLDRRDGYTF.

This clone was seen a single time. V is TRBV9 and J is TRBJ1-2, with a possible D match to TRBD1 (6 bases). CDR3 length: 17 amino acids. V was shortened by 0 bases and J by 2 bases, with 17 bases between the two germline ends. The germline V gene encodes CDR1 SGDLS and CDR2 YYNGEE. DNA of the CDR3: TGTGCCAGCAGCGTAGGGGCAGGGGTGAGGGGGAACTATGGCTACACCTTC. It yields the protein CASSVGAGVRGNYGYTF.